This T cell receptor beta chain was captured in a study of CD8 T cells in Susac syndrome (dated by TCRdb to the late 2010s). About the study as a whole: Repertoire sequencing was used to test whether CD8+ T cell activation and differentiation in Susac syndrome was antigen driven. Paper-wide results and their limitations: The number of individuals in the TCR sequencing and HLA analysis was recognized as being relatively small.

Of note for this clonotype: The specificity of this receptor is unknown. It has no much larger one-base neighbor in the sample; base qualities were not kept.

High-throughput TCR beta sequencing profiled peripheral blood CD8+ and CD4+ T cells from healthy donors, Susac syndrome patients and multiple sclerosis patients. The healthy donors served as controls matched for age and sex. Bulk CD8+ and CD4+ T cells were purified by magnetic negative isolation, whereas CD8+ TEMRA cells were enriched by FACS. Blood was collected in EDTA tubes and processed within 24 hours, with PBMCs isolated through density gradient centrifugation. PBMCs intended for TCR sequencing were cryopreserved in liquid nitrogen and were subsequently thawed in a 37 degrees C water bath. Purity of sorted or isolated CD4+, CD8+ and CD8+ TEMRA cells was at least 90%. The cysteine opens and the phenylalanine closes a CDR3 of 17 amino acids. Only the CDR3 portion is preserved as DNA: 51 bases, with reading frame beginning at the first base. CDR1 and CDR2, per the germline V gene (reference sequence), are LNHNV and YYDKDF. V is cut back by 2 bases and J by 4 bases, with 8 bases in the junction unmatched.

RNA was extracted using the RNeasy kit, and about 0.45 to 1 ug of the RNA was reverse transcribed with random hexamers. TCR beta CDR3 regions were amplified with the immunoSEQ multiplex PCR assay covering 54 Vbeta and 13 Jbeta segments. Bias from PCR amplification was corrected by using a synthetic template baseline for primer optimization and for computational correction. The paper's data handling went like this. Reads were annotated to V, D and J genes according to IMGT and were analyzed with immunoSEQ Analyzer, with only productive sequences retained. Clonality was computed as one minus Shannon entropy normalized by log2 of the number of productive unique sequences. For each patient and control, public and private clones were evaluated among the 100 most prevalent clones. Clones were defined as Susac-specific if absent from the healthy and MS cohorts, from approximately 1,100 published viral clones and from other ImmuneACCESS disease sequences. TCRdb itself trimmed the public reads at Q25 with fastp, ran MiXCR and retained productive beta chains. Rows with one shared CDR3 protein collapse into an entry with the most common genes and DNA. The V and J calls come from TCRdb's annotation, not from the publication. This sample has roughly 180,000 distinct CDR3 sequences in its table, and about 95% of those were observed once. 0.085% to 0.13% of the sample is held by the ten biggest clonotypes.

This clonotype was obtained from a human donor in good health. Sequencing was performed on CD4+ T cells from PBMCs. The sequence is built from TRBV15 and TRBJ2-1, and TRBD2 aligns with 10 junction nucleotides. The encoded CDR3 is CATSRPTLAGPYNEQFF. In nucleotides, the sequence is TGTGCCACCAGCAGACCGACACTAGCGGGACCTTACAATGAGCAGTTCTTC.